This T cell receptor beta chain was sequenced during a study of cytomegalovirus exposure and HLA in healthy donors. As for the study in general: Sequencing of about 200 million T cells in an earlier analysis found some 100 million unique TCR beta sequences.

Vbeta (60) and Jbeta (13) primers were used in the PCR. Using immunoSEQ multiplex PCR, the repertoire was profiled, and TCRdb retains in-frame clones only, with some absent. The sample comprises about 69,000 clones, around 70% of which are singletons, and approximately 10% rests with the top ten. The junction had 3 bases not matched to a gene; V was cut back by 8 bases and J by 0 bases. This CDR3 comprises 14 residues. CDR1 is ENHRY and CDR2 is SYGVKD in the germline V gene. Sequenced input: PBMCs. The chain recombines TRBV10-3 with TRBJ1-2; TRBD1 agrees at 10 bases. This TCR came from a woman aged 25 to 39 in good health and CMV-seronegative. CDR3 DNA sequence: TGTGCCATCTCCGGGACAGGGGCTAACTATGGCTACACCTTC. This codes for CAISGTGANYGYTF.